Shown below are 2 T cell receptor beta chains from a single sample sequenced in a study of molecular identifiers for immune sequencing clone quantification. MiXCR was run by TCRdb on the PCR reads, yielding one entry per CDR3 protein. Here the sample spans approximately 670,000 distinct CDR3 sequences, just under 20% being singletons. The sequenced material came from naive CD8+ T cells from blood, with Jurkat cell RNA spiked in. Subset indicated: FACS-sorted CD8+CD4-CCR7+CD45RA+ naive T cells. The origin of the receptors is a human donor in good health. Some libraries in this study had Jurkat cell RNA spiked in.

This clonotype was seen just once. The junction departs from the called germline gene at one end, perhaps through a read error. The chain employs TRBV7-9 and TRBJ2-1; D is unresolved. The CDR3 length is 13 residues. Germline V gene sequence: CDR1 SEHNR, CDR2 FQNEAQ (reference sequence). In DNA, the CDR3 is TGTGCCAACAGCTTTCCGATGGGATATGAGCAGTTCTTC. Its translation: CANSFPMGYEQFF. Combining the CDR3 with reference TRBV7-9 and TRBJ2-1 gives the whole variable domain DTGVSQNPRHKITKRGQNVTFRCDPISEHNRLYWYRQTLGQGPEFLTYFQNEAQLEKSRLLSDRFSAERPKGSFSTLEIQRTEQGDSAMYLCANSFPMGYEQFFGPGTRLTVL.

This clonotype was seen at least ten times. This chain connects TRBV29-1 to TRBJ2-2, with a weak D call TRBD1 (6 bases). CDR1 is SQVTM and CDR2 is ANQGSEA in the germline V gene. V shed 4 bases and J shed 6 bases, with 9 bases lying between them. The CDR3 contains 12 residues. The CDR3 loop reads CSVARGSGELFF. The CDR3 DNA is TGCAGCGTTGCCAGGGGCTCCGGGGAGCTGTTTTTT.